The clone carrying this T cell receptor beta chain has a handful of counts. Its antigen is unidentified. The CDR3 runs to 14 residues. Trimming removed 4 bases from V and 5 bases from J; junction bases left unmatched: 8. Germline lookup yields CDR1 SEHNR and CDR2 FQNEAQ (reference sequence). This sample is part of a study of T cells in Graves' hyperthyroidism and ophthalmopathy. The study, taken as a whole, reports: Most thyroid clonotypes with frequency above 0.001 were detected in blood. Ophthalmopathy onset followed model prediction by a median approximately 7 months.

RNA transcripts gave rise to amplified TCR beta CDR3 regions. The HTBI set primed first-round TCR CDR3 RT-PCR. A single record per CDR3 protein comes from TCRdb applying MiXCR to the multiplex PCR reads. The sample carries a few hundred thousand distinct CDR3 sequences, roughly 50% recorded once. The sequence was collected from a woman aged 18-29 years with Graves' hyperthyroidism. Sequenced input: peripheral blood or thyroid tissue (not recorded which). The chain joins TRBV7-9 to TRBJ2-7, with TRBD1 matching over 7 bases. Here the CDR3 DNA reads TGTGCCAGCAGCTCTCGCGACAGGGACCACGAGCAGTACTTC. This codes for CASSSRDRDHEQYF.